This is a list of T cell receptor beta chains from one sample in a study of cytomegalovirus exposure and HLA in healthy donors. The protocol was immunoSEQ multiplex PCR, while the TCRdb copy is restricted to in-frame clones and leaves out a portion. The table records 150,000 to 200,000 clones, over 80% of them present only once. Sequencing was done on a sample of PBMCs. These receptors all come from a man aged 45-65 years in good health and CMV-seronegative. The CDR3 runs from the conserved cysteine through the conserved F or W. The order of the fields is J gene, V gene, D gene, clone size, CDR3 DNA, CDR3 protein. A D gene is named only where the DNA matches it firmly. Size values are once, few and many counts, or a class for expanded clones, and some rows have none.

j_call: TRBJ2-7
v_call: TRBV9
d_call: TRBD1
clone_size: NA
cdr3_nt: TGTGCCAGCAGCGTAGGACAGGGGGCGAACGAGCAGTACTTC
cdr3_aa: CASSVGQGANEQYF

j_call: TRBJ2-7
v_call: TRBV18
d_call: NA
clone_size: NA
cdr3_nt: TGTGCCAGCTCACCGGGCAGGGGAACCGACGAGCAGTACTTC
cdr3_aa: CASSPGRGTDEQYF

j_call: TRBJ2-5
v_call: TRBV5-8
d_call: NA
clone_size: NA
cdr3_nt: TGTGCCAGCAGCTTGGCCGGGACCCAGTACTTC
cdr3_aa: CASSLAGTQYF

j_call: TRBJ2-3
v_call: TRBV9
d_call: NA
clone_size: NA
cdr3_nt: TGTGCCAGCAGCGTAGGTCCCTCTGCGGGGGCAGAGGGTACGCAGTATTTT
cdr3_aa: CASSVGPSAGAEGTQYF

j_call: TRBJ2-3
v_call: TRBV19
d_call: TRBD1
clone_size: NA
cdr3_nt: TGTGCCAGTAGGGAGGGGGACAGGCGGTATTTT
cdr3_aa: CASREGDRRYF

j_call: TRBJ2-7
v_call: TRBV4-2
d_call: NA
clone_size: NA
cdr3_nt: TGTGCCAGCAGCCAAGATGGGGCCTTGGTGGGGTCGGGTTACGAGCAGTACTTC
cdr3_aa: CASSQDGALVGSGYEQYF

j_call: TRBJ2-3
v_call: TRBV4-2
d_call: TRBD2
clone_size: NA
cdr3_nt: TGTGCCAGCAGCCAACAAGTGACTAGCGGGACAGATACGCAGTATTTT
cdr3_aa: CASSQQVTSGTDTQYF

j_call: TRBJ2-4
v_call: TRBV11-2
d_call: NA
clone_size: NA
cdr3_nt: TGTGCCAGCAGCTCCTTACAGGGTCGGAACATTCAGTACTTC
cdr3_aa: CASSSLQGRNIQYF

j_call: TRBJ1-6
v_call: TRBV6-5
d_call: TRBD1
clone_size: NA
cdr3_nt: TGTGCCAGCAGGTTCCGGGACAGCAGAGATTCACCCCTCCACTTT
cdr3_aa: CASRFRDSRDSPLHF

j_call: TRBJ2-7
v_call: TRBV10-1
d_call: TRBD2
clone_size: NA
cdr3_nt: TGCGCCAGCAGTGAGACCGCTGAGGGGAGGGTGTGCTACGAGCAGTACTTC
cdr3_aa: CASSETAEGRVCYEQYF

j_call: TRBJ1-1
v_call: TRBV18
d_call: NA
clone_size: few
cdr3_nt: TGTGCCAGCTCACCTTTACGAGGTACTGAAGCTTTCTTT
cdr3_aa: CASSPLRGTEAFF

j_call: TRBJ1-6
v_call: TRBV6-5
d_call: NA
clone_size: NA
cdr3_nt: TGTGCCAGCAAGGATAGGACGACTATCGGGCCCCTCCACTTT
cdr3_aa: CASKDRTTIGPLHF

j_call: TRBJ2-5
v_call: TRBV7-7
d_call: TRBD1
clone_size: NA
cdr3_nt: TGTGCTAGCAGCTTACGACAGGGGGCTGCCCGGGAGACCCAGTACTTC
cdr3_aa: CASSLRQGAARETQYF

j_call: TRBJ2-1
v_call: TRBV18
d_call: TRBD2
clone_size: few
cdr3_nt: TGTGCCAGCTCACCTGGACTAGCGGGGGACAATGAGCAGTTCTTC
cdr3_aa: CASSPGLAGDNEQFF

j_call: TRBJ2-5
v_call: TRBV7-2
d_call: TRBD2
clone_size: NA
cdr3_nt: TGTGCCAGCAGCTCCGGGACTAGCGGGCCCCAAGAGACCCAGTACTTC
cdr3_aa: CASSSGTSGPQETQYF

j_call: TRBJ1-2
v_call: TRBV7-2
d_call: NA
clone_size: NA
cdr3_nt: TGTGCCAGCAGAGGGGGGGGTCAGGGCCCTCAGATCCACTATGGCTACACCTTC
cdr3_aa: CASRGGGQGPQIHYGYTF

j_call: TRBJ2-7
v_call: TRBV29-1
d_call: NA
clone_size: NA
cdr3_nt: TGCAGCGTCAGAAGCGCAAATTCTTACGAGCAGTACTTC
cdr3_aa: CSVRSANSYEQYF

j_call: TRBJ2-3
v_call: TRBV7-8
d_call: TRBD2
clone_size: NA
cdr3_nt: TGTGCCAGCAGCTTAGCGGGACTAGCGGGGGGGCGAGCGAGCTCCACAGATACGCAGTATTTT
cdr3_aa: CASSLAGLAGGRASSTDTQYF

j_call: TRBJ2-2
v_call: TRBV28
d_call: TRBD2
clone_size: NA
cdr3_nt: TGTGCCAGCACGACTAGCGGGAGGGCCACCGGGGAGCTGTTTTTT
cdr3_aa: CASTTSGRATGELFF

j_call: TRBJ1-1
v_call: TRBV28
d_call: TRBD1
clone_size: NA
cdr3_nt: TGTGCCAGCAGTCTCACAGGGGGAACTGAAGCTTTCTTT
cdr3_aa: CASSLTGGTEAFF

j_call: TRBJ1-1
v_call: TRBV6-1
d_call: NA
clone_size: NA
cdr3_nt: TGTGCCAGCAGTCGGGACATAACAACGAACACTGAAGCTTTCTTT
cdr3_aa: CASSRDITTNTEAFF

j_call: TRBJ1-5
v_call: TRBV15
d_call: TRBD1
clone_size: once
cdr3_nt: TGTGCCACCGTACAGGGGAACTTCAATCAGCCCCAGCATTTT
cdr3_aa: CATVQGNFNQPQHF

j_call: TRBJ1-5
v_call: TRBV27
d_call: NA
clone_size: NA
cdr3_nt: TGTGCCAGCAGTTTCCGAGATCAGCCCCAGCATTTT
cdr3_aa: CASSFRDQPQHF

j_call: TRBJ2-7
v_call: TRBV28
d_call: TRBD1
clone_size: NA
cdr3_nt: TGTGCCCCCGAGGACAGGGAGCACTACGAGCAGTACTTC
cdr3_aa: CAPEDREHYEQYF

j_call: TRBJ2-3
v_call: TRBV5-1
d_call: TRBD2
clone_size: NA
cdr3_nt: TGCGCCAGCAGTCGAAGCGGGGGGCCGGATACGCAGTATTTT
cdr3_aa: CASSRSGGPDTQYF